The T cell receptor beta chain described here comes from a study of blood T cell repertoires in COVID-19. In the study overall: Samples came from the United States, Italy and Spain, spanning acute and convalescent COVID-19. Sources were T cells, B-cell-depleted T cells, or PBMCs; the material itself was cDNA or gDNA.

Per the original data handling: For nucleated cells, counts were estimated from reference gene primer amplification. Profiling relied on immunoSEQ multiplex PCR, and the TCRdb table lists in-frame clones only, not all of them. D and trimming were read from the DNA, whereas the V and J calls and clone size are those reported in that table. This table holds 290,000 or so clones, around 86% found once. Germline CDR1 reads ENHRY; CDR2 reads SYGVKD. The CDR3 totals 14 residues. The J segment lost 5 bases and the V segment lost 4 bases, leaving 3 bases of the junction unmatched. The chain joins TRBV10-3 to TRBJ2-1; 9 nucleotides line up with TRBD1. The clonotype comes from a man in his 70s with acute or convalescent COVID-19. The sequenced material came from peripheral blood. This CDR3 reads CAISAGTGNNEQFF. The CDR3 bases are TGTGCCATCAGTGCCGGGACAGGGAACAATGAGCAGTTCTTC.